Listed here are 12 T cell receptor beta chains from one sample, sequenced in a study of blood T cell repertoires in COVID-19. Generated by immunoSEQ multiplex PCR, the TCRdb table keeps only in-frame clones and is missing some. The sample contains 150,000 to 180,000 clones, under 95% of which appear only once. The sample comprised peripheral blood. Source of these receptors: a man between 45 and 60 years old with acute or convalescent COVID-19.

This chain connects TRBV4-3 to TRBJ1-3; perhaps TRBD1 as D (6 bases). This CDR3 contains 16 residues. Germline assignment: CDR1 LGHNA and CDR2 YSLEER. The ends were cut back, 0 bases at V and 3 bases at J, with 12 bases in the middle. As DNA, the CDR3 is TGCGCCAGCAGCCAAGATAGGGACATCTATGGAAACACCATATATTTT. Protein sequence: CASSQDRDIYGNTIYF.

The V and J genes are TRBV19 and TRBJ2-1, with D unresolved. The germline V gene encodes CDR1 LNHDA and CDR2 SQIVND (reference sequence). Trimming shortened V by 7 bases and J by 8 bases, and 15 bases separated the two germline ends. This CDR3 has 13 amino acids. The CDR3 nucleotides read TGTGCCAGTAAGCACCCCATATTCGATGAGCAGTTCTTC. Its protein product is CASKHPIFDEQFF.

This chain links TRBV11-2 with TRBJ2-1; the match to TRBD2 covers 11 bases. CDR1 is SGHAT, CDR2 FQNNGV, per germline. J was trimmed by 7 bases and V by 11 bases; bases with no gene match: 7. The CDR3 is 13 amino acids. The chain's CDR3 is CAGGASGRNEQFF. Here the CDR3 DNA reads TGTGCCGGGGGGGCTAGCGGGAGGAATGAGCAGTTCTTC. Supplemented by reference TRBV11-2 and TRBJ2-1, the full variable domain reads EAGVAQSPRYKIIEKRQSVAFWCNPISGHATLYWYQQILGQGPKLLIQFQNNGVVDDSQLPKDRFSAERLKGVDSTLKIQPAKLEDSAVYLCAGGASGRNEQFFGPGTRLTVL.

CDR3 amino acids: CASSRTGTNEAFF. The CDR3 DNA follows: TGTGCCAGCAGCAGAACCGGGACAAATGAAGCTTTCTTT. J is TRBJ1-1 and V is TRBV6-5; perhaps TRBD1 as D (6 bases). Per germline, CDR1 MNHEY and CDR2 SVGAGI. V lost 6 bases, J lost 7 bases, and 15 bases lay in between. The CDR3 is made up of 13 amino acids.

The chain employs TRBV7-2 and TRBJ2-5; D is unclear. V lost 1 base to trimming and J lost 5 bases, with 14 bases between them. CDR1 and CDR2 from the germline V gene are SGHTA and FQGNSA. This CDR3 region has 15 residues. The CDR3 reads CASSLVGGVGETQYF. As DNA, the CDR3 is TGTGCCAGCAGCTTAGTTGGTGGAGTTGGGGAGACCCAGTACTTC.

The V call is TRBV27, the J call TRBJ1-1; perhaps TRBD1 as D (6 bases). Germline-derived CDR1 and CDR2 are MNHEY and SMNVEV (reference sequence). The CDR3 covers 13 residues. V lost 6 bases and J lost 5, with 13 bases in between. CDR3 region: CASRSTGKTEAFF. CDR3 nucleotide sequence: TGTGCCAGCAGGTCAACAGGGAAGACTGAAGCTTTCTTT.

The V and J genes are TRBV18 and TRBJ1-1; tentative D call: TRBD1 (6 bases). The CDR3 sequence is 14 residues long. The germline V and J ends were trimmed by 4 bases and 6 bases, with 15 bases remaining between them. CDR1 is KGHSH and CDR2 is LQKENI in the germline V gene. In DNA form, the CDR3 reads TGTGCCAGCTCACTTGCAGGGGCGGCGGCTGAAGCTTTCTTT. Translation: CASSLAGAAAEAFF.

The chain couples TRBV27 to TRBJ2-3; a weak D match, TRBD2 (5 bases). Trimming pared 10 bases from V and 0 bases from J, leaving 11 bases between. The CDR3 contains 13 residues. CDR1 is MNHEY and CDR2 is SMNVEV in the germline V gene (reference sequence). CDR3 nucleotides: TGTGCCACCCGGACTTCTAGCACAGATACGCAGTATTTT. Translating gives CATRTSSTDTQYF.

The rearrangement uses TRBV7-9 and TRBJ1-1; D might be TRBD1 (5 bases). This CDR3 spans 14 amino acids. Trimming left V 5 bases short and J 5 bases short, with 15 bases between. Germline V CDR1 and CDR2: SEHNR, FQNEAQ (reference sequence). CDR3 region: CASSKEVGGTEAFF. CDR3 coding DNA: TGTGCCAGCAGCAAAGAGGTCGGGGGGACTGAAGCTTTCTTT. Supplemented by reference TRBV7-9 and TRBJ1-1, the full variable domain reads DTGVSQNPRHKITKRGQNVTFRCDPISEHNRLYWYRQTLGQGPEFLTYFQNEAQLEKSRLLSDRFSAERPKGSFSTLEIQRTEQGDSAMYLCASSKEVGGTEAFFGQGTRLTVV.

CDR3 bases: TGCGCCAGCAGCCAAGATAGAGGCCGGGGGGATGAGCAGTTCTTC. Its translation is CASSQDRGRGDEQFF. The chain joins TRBV4-1 to TRBJ2-1, with 7 bases aligning to TRBD2. The CDR3 runs 15 residues. Germline V gene sequence: CDR1 MGHRA, CDR2 YSYEKL. V trimming: 0 bases; J trimming: 8 bases; junction bases outside the gene matches: 7.

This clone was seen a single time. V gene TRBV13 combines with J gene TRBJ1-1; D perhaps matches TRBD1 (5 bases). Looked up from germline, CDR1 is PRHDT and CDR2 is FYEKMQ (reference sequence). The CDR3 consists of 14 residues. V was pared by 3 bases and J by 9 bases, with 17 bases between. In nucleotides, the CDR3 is TGTGCCAGCAGCTTTACGGTGCCGGGGGACCAAGCTTTCTTT. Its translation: CASSFTVPGDQAFF.

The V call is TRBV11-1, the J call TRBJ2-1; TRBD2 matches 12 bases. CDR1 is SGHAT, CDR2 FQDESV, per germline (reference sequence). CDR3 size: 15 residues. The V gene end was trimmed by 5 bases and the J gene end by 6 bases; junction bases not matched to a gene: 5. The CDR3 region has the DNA TGTGCCAGCAGCCGACTAGCGGGAGATTTCAATGAGCAGTTCTTC. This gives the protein CASSRLAGDFNEQFF.